What follows are 11 T cell receptor beta chains derived from one specimen sequenced in a study of blood T cells in healthy people across ages. A second PCR of 7 to 11 cycles used a sample-barcoded 5' primer and a J-beta primer mix. MiXCR was run by TCRdb on the 5' RACE reads, yielding one entry per CDR3 protein. This sample has hundreds of thousands of distinct CDR3 sequences, with roughly 30% found just once. Specimen: blood. The receptors were gathered from a woman older than 75 in good health.

This clonotype turned up a few times. One base away lies a much larger clone, so this may be a sequencing read error. The CDR3: CASSQEVRTSKQYF. Written as DNA, the CDR3 is TGTGCCAGCAGCCAAGAGGTCCGCACGTCGAAGCAGTACTTC. The chain carries TRBV14 and TRBJ2-7; D not certain. The V gene's germline CDR1 is SGHDN and CDR2 FVKESK. V was clipped by 0 bases and J by 8 bases, with 14 bases between them. The CDR3 covers 14 residues.

This clonotype occurred many times. A clone one base away is much larger, so this may be a read error. V gene TRBV20-1 combines with J gene TRBJ1-1, with D perhaps matching TRBD1 (5 bases). CDR1 is DFQATT, CDR2 SNEGSKA, per germline (reference sequence). V was pared by 1 base and J by 5 bases, with 14 bases between. The CDR3 length is 14 residues. Here the CDR3 reads CSARAAAGGTEAFF. The CDR3, as DNA: TGCAGTGCTAGAGCCGCGGCGGGGGGTACTGAAGCTTTCTTT.

About this clonotype: The junction departs from the called germline gene at one end, perhaps through a read error. The chain employs TRBV5-1 and TRBJ1-4; 12 bases match TRBD1. CDR3 length equals 16 residues. Germline V lookup: CDR1 SGHRS, CDR2 YFSETQ. In DNA form, the CDR3 reads TGCGCCGGCAGCCGGGACAGGGGGCATAGTAATGAAAAACTGTTTTTT. Translated, it gives CAGSRDRGHSNEKLFF.

This clonotype was observed a handful of times. J is TRBJ2-2 and V is TRBV14, with no clear D. Germline values: CDR1 SGHDN, CDR2 FVKESK. The CDR3 is 14 amino acids. V lost 0 bases and J 6 bases, leaving 8 bases between the germline ends. For the CDR3, the DNA is TGTGCCAGCAGCCAAGATCGGGTTCCCGGGGAGCTGTTTTTT. The encoded protein is CASSQDRVPGELFF.

The rearrangement uses TRBV20-1 and TRBJ2-7, with 12 bases fitting TRBD1. The ends lost 3 bases at V and 5 bases at J; junction bases unmatched: 5. The CDR3 is made up of 14 amino acids. CDR1 is DFQATT and CDR2 is SNEGSKA in the germline V gene (reference sequence). The DNA of the CDR3 is TGCAGTGCTAGTTGGGACAGGGGGCAAAACGAGCAGTACTTC. It specifies CSASWDRGQNEQYF.

There are many counts of this clonotype. The V and J genes are TRBV3-1 and TRBJ1-2; TRBD1 aligns across 11 bases. CDR3 length: 16 amino acids. The germline V gene encodes CDR1 LGHDT and CDR2 YNNKEL (reference sequence). V lost 4 bases, J lost 4 bases, and 8 bases stayed unmatched. The CDR3 region has the DNA TGTGCCAGCAGCCCCCGGACAGGGGGCTCCCTCTATGGCTACACCTTC. Its translation: CASSPRTGGSLYGYTF.

The chain carries TRBV19 and TRBJ2-7; no reliable D call. V dropped 4 bases and J dropped 1 base, with 8 bases sitting between them. The CDR3 has 13 amino acids. Germline V CDR1 and CDR2: LNHDA, SQIVND (reference sequence). CDR3 in DNA: TGTGCCAGTAGTACCATTTCTTCCTACGAGCAGTACTTC. It specifies CASSTISSYEQYF.

This clonotype was counted at least ten times. The V and J genes are TRBV4-3 and TRBJ2-7, with 7 bases identical to TRBD1. CDR3 length: 15 residues. The ends lost 0 bases at V and 1 base at J; junction bases unmatched: 3. Looked up from germline, CDR1 is LGHNA and CDR2 is YSLEER. The CDR3: CASSQDAGGSYEQYF. For the CDR3, the DNA is TGCGCCAGCAGCCAAGACGCAGGGGGATCCTACGAGCAGTACTTC.

This clonotype occurred a few times. The rearrangement uses TRBV12-3 or TRBV12-4 and TRBJ2-2, with D tentatively TRBD2 (5 bases). V shed 6 bases and J shed 1 base, with 9 bases lying between them. This CDR3 region has 14 residues. CDR3 DNA sequence: TGTGCCAGCAGGCTAGCCAGGAACACCGGGGAGCTGTTTTTT. It specifies CASRLARNTGELFF.

This clonotype occurred many times. The chain links TRBV5-1 to TRBJ1-2; D not resolved. V lost 3 bases to trimming and J lost 7 bases, with 16 bases between them. The V gene's germline CDR1 is SGHRS and CDR2 YFSETQ. This CDR3 region has 14 residues. The CDR3 DNA reads as TGCGCCAGCAGCTCGGGATCCAAGGCTCCTGGCTACACCTTC. This sequence encodes CASSSGSKAPGYTF.

This clonotype has just a few counts. The chain joins TRBV4-2 to TRBJ2-7; 12 bases match TRBD2. This CDR3 has 16 amino acids. Germline CDR1 and CDR2: LGHNA and YNFKEQ. With V trimmed by 1 base and J by 6 bases, 7 bases remained unmatched. The CDR3 DNA reads TGTGCCAGCAGCCAAGGGGCTAGCGGGAGGGCTGGCGAGCAGTACTTC. It specifies CASSQGASGRAGEQYF.